This is a list of T cell receptor beta chains from one sample in a study of control samples from healthy donors and cancer patients. The assay was immunoSEQ multiplex PCR, and TCRdb's table has in-frame clones only and misses some. The data hold tens of thousands of clones, with approximately 95% observed a single time. The specimen was blood. The receptors originated from a woman in her 30s in good health. CDR3s include the opening cysteine and the closing phenylalanine or tryptophan. The D gene is left open where the match is weak. Size tells how often a clone was seen (once, few, many) or the class of an expanded clone, and some rows leave it out.

clone size: few; J gene: TRBJ2-5; D gene: TRBD1; V gene: TRBV24-1; CDR3 protein: CATSDFSDTGVSETQYF; CDR3 DNA: TGTGCCACCAGTGATTTCTCCGATACAGGGGTTTCGGAGACCCAGTACTTC
clone size: -; J gene: TRBJ2-7; D gene: -; V gene: TRBV6-5; CDR3 protein: CASSFTGIYEQYF; CDR3 DNA: TGTGCCAGCAGCTTTACAGGGATCTACGAGCAGTACTTC
clone size: -; J gene: TRBJ1-1; D gene: TRBD1; V gene: TRBV12-3/TRBV12-4; CDR3 protein: CASRGQGFGEAFF; CDR3 DNA: TGTGCCAGCAGAGGACAGGGGTTTGGTGAAGCTTTCTTT
clone size: -; J gene: TRBJ2-3; D gene: TRBD2; V gene: TRBV5-1; CDR3 protein: CASSRFFSGSSTDTQYF; CDR3 DNA: TGCGCCAGCAGCCGTTTTTTTAGCGGGAGTAGCACAGATACGCAGTATTTT
clone size: -; J gene: TRBJ2-1; D gene: TRBD2; V gene: TRBV11-2; CDR3 protein: CASKLAGVYNEQFF; CDR3 DNA: TGTGCCAGCAAACTAGCGGGAGTCTACAATGAGCAGTTCTTC
clone size: -; J gene: TRBJ2-7; D gene: TRBD2; V gene: TRBV7-2; CDR3 protein: CASSHPGLALYEQYF; CDR3 DNA: TGTGCCAGCAGCCATCCGGGACTAGCCCTTTACGAGCAGTACTTC
clone size: -; J gene: TRBJ1-2; D gene: TRBD1; V gene: TRBV6-5; CDR3 protein: CASSLGTGYGYTF; CDR3 DNA: TGTGCCAGCAGCCTCGGGACAGGTTATGGCTACACCTTC
clone size: -; J gene: TRBJ2-1; D gene: -; V gene: TRBV28; CDR3 protein: CASSLDPSSYNEQFF; CDR3 DNA: TGTGCCAGCAGCCTTGACCCGAGCTCCTACAATGAGCAGTTCTTC
clone size: -; J gene: TRBJ2-2; D gene: -; V gene: TRBV18; CDR3 protein: CASSPNTGELFF; CDR3 DNA: TGTGCCAGCTCACCGAACACCGGGGAGCTGTTTTTT
clone size: -; J gene: TRBJ2-4; D gene: -; V gene: TRBV27; CDR3 protein: CASSPQQSKKPLAKNIQYF; CDR3 DNA: TGTGCCAGCAGTCCCCAACAGAGTAAAAAACCTCTAGCCAAAAACATTCAGTACTTC
clone size: -; J gene: TRBJ2-1; D gene: -; V gene: TRBV24-1; CDR3 protein: CATSPYGGRSSYNEQFF; CDR3 DNA: TGTGCCACCAGTCCCTACGGGGGCCGGAGCTCCTACAATGAGCAGTTCTTC
clone size: -; J gene: TRBJ1-2; D gene: TRBD1; V gene: TRBV12-5; CDR3 protein: CASGFGQGPGYTF; CDR3 DNA: TGTGCTAGTGGTTTCGGACAGGGTCCAGGCTACACCTTC
clone size: -; J gene: TRBJ2-3; D gene: -; V gene: TRBV19; CDR3 protein: CASSERVRTDTQYF; CDR3 DNA: TGTGCCAGTAGTGAGAGGGTCCGCACAGATACGCAGTATTTT
clone size: -; J gene: TRBJ1-4; D gene: -; V gene: TRBV5-1; CDR3 protein: CASSLGQVDEKLFF; CDR3 DNA: TGCGCCAGCAGCTTGGGACAGGTAGATGAAAAACTGTTTTTT
clone size: -; J gene: TRBJ1-2; D gene: -; V gene: TRBV7-6; CDR3 protein: CASSLASDSNYGYTF; CDR3 DNA: TGTGCCAGCAGCTTAGCCTCGGACAGTAACTATGGCTACACCTTC
clone size: few; J gene: TRBJ2-2; D gene: -; V gene: TRBV7-9; CDR3 protein: CASSYSFGELFF; CDR3 DNA: TGTGCCAGCAGCTACAGTTTCGGGGAGCTGTTTTTT
clone size: -; J gene: TRBJ1-5; D gene: -; V gene: TRBV27; CDR3 protein: CASKAGQGNQPQHF; CDR3 DNA: TGTGCCAGCAAAGCCGGGCAGGGGAATCAGCCCCAGCATTTT
clone size: -; J gene: TRBJ2-5; D gene: TRBD2; V gene: TRBV7-9; CDR3 protein: CASSLGLAGGETQYF; CDR3 DNA: TGTGCCAGCAGCTTGGGGCTAGCGGGAGGAGAGACCCAGTACTTC
clone size: few; J gene: TRBJ2-1; D gene: -; V gene: TRBV10-1; CDR3 protein: CASSPGPNNEQFF; CDR3 DNA: TGCGCCAGCAGCCCGGGACCTAACAATGAGCAGTTCTTC
clone size: -; J gene: TRBJ2-7; D gene: TRBD2; V gene: TRBV4-1; CDR3 protein: CASSPLWTSGGTYEQYF; CDR3 DNA: TGCGCCAGCAGCCCTTTATGGACTAGCGGGGGAACCTACGAGCAGTACTTC
clone size: -; J gene: TRBJ2-7; D gene: -; V gene: TRBV6-5; CDR3 protein: CASSYGLTYEQYF; CDR3 DNA: TGTGCCAGCAGTTATGGGTTGACCTACGAGCAGTACTTC
clone size: -; J gene: TRBJ1-1; D gene: -; V gene: TRBV9; CDR3 protein: CASSVGRQGTEAFF; CDR3 DNA: TGTGCCAGCAGCGTAGGCCGCCAGGGCACTGAAGCTTTCTTT
clone size: -; J gene: TRBJ2-7; D gene: TRBD1; V gene: TRBV5-1; CDR3 protein: CASSLTGANYEQYF; CDR3 DNA: TGCGCCAGCAGCCTAACAGGGGCGAACTACGAGCAGTACTTC
clone size: once; J gene: TRBJ1-1; D gene: TRBD1; V gene: TRBV27; CDR3 protein: CASSPRGSGTEAFF; CDR3 DNA: TGTGCCAGCAGTCCCAGGGGGTCGGGCACTGAAGCTTTCTTT
clone size: -; J gene: TRBJ1-2; D gene: -; V gene: TRBV28; CDR3 protein: CAIPRRSRGRLAYGYTF; CDR3 DNA: TGTGCCATCCCCCGGCGGTCTCGGGGCAGGCTGGCCTATGGCTACACCTTC
clone size: -; J gene: TRBJ2-5; D gene: TRBD2; V gene: TRBV4-1; CDR3 protein: CASSQGTSGRGRQETQYF; CDR3 DNA: TGCGCCAGCAGCCAAGGGACTAGCGGGAGGGGCCGGCAAGAGACCCAGTACTTC
clone size: -; J gene: TRBJ2-7; D gene: -; V gene: TRBV20-1; CDR3 protein: CSAREYYEQYF; CDR3 DNA: TGCAGTGCTAGAGAGTACTACGAGCAGTACTTC
clone size: -; J gene: TRBJ2-5; D gene: -; V gene: TRBV10-3; CDR3 protein: CAISESEEGWLGQETQYF; CDR3 DNA: TGTGCCATCAGTGAGTCCGAAGAGGGGTGGTTGGGTCAAGAGACCCAGTACTTC
clone size: -; J gene: TRBJ2-7; D gene: TRBD2; V gene: TRBV20-1; CDR3 protein: CSAGVPGLAGRGEQYF; CDR3 DNA: TGCAGTGCTGGTGTCCCGGGACTAGCGGGAAGAGGCGAGCAGTACTTC
clone size: -; J gene: TRBJ1-5; D gene: -; V gene: TRBV7-6; CDR3 protein: CASSLSRGNNQPQHF; CDR3 DNA: TGTGCCAGCAGCTTAAGTAGGGGGAACAATCAGCCCCAGCATTTT
clone size: -; J gene: TRBJ2-5; D gene: -; V gene: TRBV7-6; CDR3 protein: CASSLREWEETQYF; CDR3 DNA: TGTGCCAGCAGCCTACGGGAGTGGGAAGAGACCCAGTACTTC
clone size: once; J gene: TRBJ2-3; D gene: -; V gene: TRBV9; CDR3 protein: CASSVGQLVSTDTQYF; CDR3 DNA: TGTGCCAGCAGCGTAGGTCAGTTAGTGAGCACAGATACGCAGTATTTT
clone size: -; J gene: TRBJ2-7; D gene: TRBD1; V gene: TRBV5-1; CDR3 protein: CASSRNPGQGTHEQYF; CDR3 DNA: TGCGCCAGCAGCCGGAACCCGGGACAGGGGACCCACGAGCAGTACTTC
clone size: -; J gene: TRBJ2-1; D gene: -; V gene: TRBV7-9; CDR3 protein: CASSLMYYRETSYNEQFF; CDR3 DNA: TGTGCCAGCAGTCTAATGTATTACCGGGAGACCTCCTACAATGAGCAGTTCTTC
clone size: -; J gene: TRBJ2-2; D gene: -; V gene: TRBV6-5; CDR3 protein: CASSYKNTGELFF; CDR3 DNA: TGTGCCAGCAGTTATAAAAACACCGGGGAGCTGTTTTTT
clone size: -; J gene: TRBJ2-3; D gene: TRBD1; V gene: TRBV7-9; CDR3 protein: CASSVPTGSGDTQYF; CDR3 DNA: TGTGCCAGCAGCGTACCGACAGGGTCAGGCGATACGCAGTATTTT
clone size: -; J gene: TRBJ2-7; D gene: TRBD1; V gene: TRBV10-3; CDR3 protein: CAIAGTGLDEQYF; CDR3 DNA: TGTGCCATCGCCGGGACAGGGTTGGACGAGCAGTACTTC
clone size: -; J gene: TRBJ2-2; D gene: -; V gene: TRBV7-3; CDR3 protein: CASRPGVAGELFF; CDR3 DNA: TGTGCCAGCAGACCAGGGGTTGCCGGGGAGCTGTTTTTT
clone size: -; J gene: TRBJ2-5; D gene: TRBD2; V gene: TRBV15; CDR3 protein: CATSTELATYQETQYF; CDR3 DNA: TGTGCCACCAGCACCGAACTAGCGACCTACCAAGAGACCCAGTACTTC
clone size: -; J gene: TRBJ2-7; D gene: -; V gene: TRBV19; CDR3 protein: CASSMLGSEQYF; CDR3 DNA: TGTGCCAGTAGTATGCTCGGGAGCGAGCAGTACTTC
clone size: -; J gene: TRBJ1-2; D gene: -; V gene: TRBV18; CDR3 protein: CASSPSLDAYGYTF; CDR3 DNA: TGTGCCAGCTCACCCTCTCTGGATGCCTATGGCTACACCTTC
clone size: -; J gene: TRBJ1-5; D gene: TRBD1; V gene: TRBV2; CDR3 protein: CASKTRQGDQPQHF; CDR3 DNA: TGTGCCAGCAAAACTCGGCAGGGGGATCAGCCCCAGCATTTT
clone size: -; J gene: TRBJ2-6; D gene: -; V gene: TRBV2; CDR3 protein: CASSARGSGANVLTF; CDR3 DNA: TGTGCCAGCAGTGCTCGGGGCTCTGGGGCCAACGTCCTGACTTTC
clone size: -; J gene: TRBJ1-1; D gene: -; V gene: TRBV9; CDR3 protein: CASSHPGGGPTEAFF; CDR3 DNA: TGTGCCAGCAGCCACCCCGGAGGGGGTCCCACTGAAGCTTTCTTT
clone size: -; J gene: TRBJ2-1; D gene: TRBD2; V gene: TRBV27; CDR3 protein: CASSFSGRSYNEQFF; CDR3 DNA: TGTGCCAGCAGTTTTAGCGGGAGGTCTTACAATGAGCAGTTCTTC
clone size: -; J gene: TRBJ1-4; D gene: -; V gene: TRBV9; CDR3 protein: CASNRTSGLFF; CDR3 DNA: TGTGCCAGCAACAGGACCTCCGGACTGTTTTTT
clone size: -; J gene: TRBJ1-4; D gene: -; V gene: TRBV19; CDR3 protein: CASSMEGSRGKGNEKLFF; CDR3 DNA: TGTGCCAGTAGTATGGAGGGCAGCCGGGGGAAGGGGAATGAAAAACTGTTTTTT
clone size: -; J gene: TRBJ1-3; D gene: -; V gene: TRBV4-1; CDR3 protein: CASSQVRVGAQGNTIYF; CDR3 DNA: TGCGCCAGCAGCCAAGTTCGTGTAGGGGCGCAAGGAAACACCATATATTTT
clone size: -; J gene: TRBJ2-3; D gene: TRBD2; V gene: TRBV7-2; CDR3 protein: CASSFPTSGTSTDTQYF; CDR3 DNA: TGTGCCAGCAGCTTCCCCACTAGCGGGACTAGCACAGATACGCAGTATTTT
clone size: -; J gene: TRBJ2-1; D gene: -; V gene: TRBV11-2; CDR3 protein: CASSLGQAGDEQFF; CDR3 DNA: TGTGCCAGCAGCTTAGGACAGGCTGGGGATGAGCAGTTCTTC
clone size: -; J gene: TRBJ1-6; D gene: TRBD1; V gene: TRBV5-4; CDR3 protein: CASSLGGQGAFNSPLHF; CDR3 DNA: TGTGCCAGCAGCTTGGGTGGACAGGGCGCCTTTAATTCACCCCTCCACTTT
clone size: -; J gene: TRBJ2-5; D gene: -; V gene: TRBV3-1/TRBV3-2; CDR3 protein: CASSHPTQGLGETQYF; CDR3 DNA: TGTGCCAGCAGCCACCCCACCCAGGGTCTAGGCGAGACCCAGTACTTC
clone size: -; J gene: TRBJ1-1; D gene: -; V gene: TRBV19; CDR3 protein: CASSTLTANTEAFF; CDR3 DNA: TGTGCCAGTAGTACCTTAACAGCGAACACTGAAGCTTTCTTT
clone size: -; J gene: TRBJ1-1; D gene: -; V gene: TRBV27; CDR3 protein: CASSLLGGGTEAFF; CDR3 DNA: TGTGCCAGCAGTCTCCTCGGGGGGGGTACTGAAGCTTTCTTT
clone size: few; J gene: TRBJ1-3; D gene: -; V gene: TRBV5-1; CDR3 protein: CASSSSEGGGNTIYF; CDR3 DNA: TGCGCCAGCAGCTCCAGTGAGGGTGGTGGAAACACCATATATTTT
clone size: -; J gene: TRBJ1-5; D gene: TRBD1; V gene: TRBV24-1; CDR3 protein: CATSDSGQGAGQPQHF; CDR3 DNA: TGTGCCACCAGTGACTCGGGACAGGGGGCTGGTCAGCCCCAGCATTTT
clone size: -; J gene: TRBJ2-2; D gene: TRBD2; V gene: TRBV6-5; CDR3 protein: CASGLATNTGELFF; CDR3 DNA: TGTGCCAGTGGACTAGCGACGAACACCGGGGAGCTGTTTTTT
clone size: -; J gene: TRBJ2-1; D gene: -; V gene: TRBV19; CDR3 protein: CASRSLSYNEQFF; CDR3 DNA: TGTGCCAGTAGAAGCCTCTCCTACAATGAGCAGTTCTTC
clone size: -; J gene: TRBJ2-1; D gene: -; V gene: TRBV10-3; CDR3 protein: CAISESALSEQFF; CDR3 DNA: TGTGCCATCAGTGAGTCGGCACTTTCTGAGCAGTTCTTC